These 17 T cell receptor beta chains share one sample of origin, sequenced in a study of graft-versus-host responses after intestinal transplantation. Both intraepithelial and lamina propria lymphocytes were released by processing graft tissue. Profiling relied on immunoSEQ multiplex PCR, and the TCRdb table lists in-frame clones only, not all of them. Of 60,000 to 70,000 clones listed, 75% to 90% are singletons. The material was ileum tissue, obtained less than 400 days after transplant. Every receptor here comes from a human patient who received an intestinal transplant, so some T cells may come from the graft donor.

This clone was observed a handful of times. The DNA for the CDR3 is TGCGCCAGCAGCCTTCACCGGGAGGGACGCCAAGAGACCCAGTACTTC. This translates into CASSLHREGRQETQYF. The V call is TRBV4-1, the J call TRBJ2-5; 8 bases agree with TRBD2. CDR1 and CDR2 from the germline V gene are MGHRA and YSYEKL. Trimming cost V 4 bases and J 1 base; bases outside gene matches: 8. This CDR3 is 16 amino acids long.

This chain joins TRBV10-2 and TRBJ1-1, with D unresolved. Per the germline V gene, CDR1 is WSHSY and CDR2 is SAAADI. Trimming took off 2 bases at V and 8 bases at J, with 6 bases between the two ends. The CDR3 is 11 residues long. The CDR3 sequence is CASSEPNEAFF. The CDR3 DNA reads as TGCGCCAGCAGTGAGCCGAACGAAGCTTTCTTT.

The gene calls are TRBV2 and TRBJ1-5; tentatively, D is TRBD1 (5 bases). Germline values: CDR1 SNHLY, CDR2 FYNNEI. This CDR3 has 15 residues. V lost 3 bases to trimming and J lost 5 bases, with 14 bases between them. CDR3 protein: CASSDFQGNHQPQHF. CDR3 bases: TGTGCCAGCAGTGATTTTCAGGGTAATCATCAGCCCCAGCATTTT. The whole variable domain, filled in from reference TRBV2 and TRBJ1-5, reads EPEVTQTPSHQVTQMGQEVILRCVPISNHLYFYWYRQILGQKVEFLVSFYNNEISEKSEIFDDQFSVERPDGSNFTLKIRSTKLEDSAMYFCASSDFQGNHQPQHFGDGTRLSIL.

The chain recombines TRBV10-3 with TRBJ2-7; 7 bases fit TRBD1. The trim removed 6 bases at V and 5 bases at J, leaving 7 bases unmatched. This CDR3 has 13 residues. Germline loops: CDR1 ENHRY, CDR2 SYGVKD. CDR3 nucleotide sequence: TGTGCCATCAGAGACACAGGGGACCACGAGCAGTACTTC. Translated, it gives CAIRDTGDHEQYF.

Here the CDR3 reads CASSLTGGIYEQYF. CDR3 coding DNA: TGTGCCAGCAGTTTGACAGGGGGCATCTACGAGCAGTACTTC. The V and J genes are TRBV25-1 and TRBJ2-7; 10 bases match TRBD1. Germline V gene lookup returns CDR1 MGHDK and CDR2 SYGVNS. The CDR3 loop spans 14 amino acids. V shed 5 bases, J shed 3 bases, and the junction held 4 bases outside the gene matches.

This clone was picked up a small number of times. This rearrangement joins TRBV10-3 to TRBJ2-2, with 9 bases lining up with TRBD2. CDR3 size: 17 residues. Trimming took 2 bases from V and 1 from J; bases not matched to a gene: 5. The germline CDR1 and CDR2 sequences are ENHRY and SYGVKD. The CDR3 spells CAISEGGSGGNTGELFF. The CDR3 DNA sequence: TGTGCCATCAGTGAGGGAGGTAGCGGGGGGAACACCGGGGAGCTGTTTTTT.

CDR3 DNA sequence: TGTGCCAGCAGTGTTACCGGGACAGGGGACGTCAATGAGCAGTTCTTC. This sequence encodes CASSVTGTGDVNEQFF. This chain connects TRBV2 to TRBJ2-1; 10 bases are a match to TRBD1. The CDR3 covers 16 residues. J was trimmed by 6 bases and V by 4 bases; bases with no gene match: 9. The germline gives CDR1 SNHLY, CDR2 FYNNEI.

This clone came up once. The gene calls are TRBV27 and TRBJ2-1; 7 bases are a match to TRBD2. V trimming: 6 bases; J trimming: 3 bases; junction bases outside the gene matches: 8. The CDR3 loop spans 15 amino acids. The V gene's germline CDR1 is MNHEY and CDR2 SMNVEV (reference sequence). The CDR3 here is CASRLSGANYNEQFF. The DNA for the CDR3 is TGTGCCAGCAGATTGAGCGGGGCCAACTACAATGAGCAGTTCTTC.

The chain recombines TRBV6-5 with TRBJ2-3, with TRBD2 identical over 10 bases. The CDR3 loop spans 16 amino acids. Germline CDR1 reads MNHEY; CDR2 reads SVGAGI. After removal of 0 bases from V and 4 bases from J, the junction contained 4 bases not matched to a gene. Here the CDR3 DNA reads TGTGCCAGCAGTTACTCCGCTAGCGGGAGACCAGATACGCAGTATTTT. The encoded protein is CASSYSASGRPDTQYF.

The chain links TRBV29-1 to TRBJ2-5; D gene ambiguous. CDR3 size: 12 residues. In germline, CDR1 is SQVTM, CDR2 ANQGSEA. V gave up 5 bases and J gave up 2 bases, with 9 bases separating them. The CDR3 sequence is CSVWLTQETQYF. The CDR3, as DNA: TGCAGCGTTTGGCTAACGCAAGAGACCCAGTACTTC.

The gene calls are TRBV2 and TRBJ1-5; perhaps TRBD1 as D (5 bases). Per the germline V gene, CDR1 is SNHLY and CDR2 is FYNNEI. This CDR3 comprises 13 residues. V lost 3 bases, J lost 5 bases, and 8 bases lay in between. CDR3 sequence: CASSDDRDQPQHF. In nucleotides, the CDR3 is TGTGCCAGCAGTGACGACAGAGATCAGCCCCAGCATTTT.

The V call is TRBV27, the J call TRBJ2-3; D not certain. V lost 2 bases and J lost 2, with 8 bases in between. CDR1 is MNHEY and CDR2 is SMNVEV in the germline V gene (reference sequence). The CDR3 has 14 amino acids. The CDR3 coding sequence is TGTGCCAGCAGTTTAACCCCAGCCACAGATACGCAGTATTTT. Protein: CASSLTPATDTQYF.

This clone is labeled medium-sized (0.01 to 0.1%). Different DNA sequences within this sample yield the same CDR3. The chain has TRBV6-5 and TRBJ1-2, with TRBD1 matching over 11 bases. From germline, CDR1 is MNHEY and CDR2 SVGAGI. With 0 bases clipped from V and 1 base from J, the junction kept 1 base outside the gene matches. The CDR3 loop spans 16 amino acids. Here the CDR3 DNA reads TGTGCCAGCAGTTACTCCGGGACAGGGGGTAACTATGGCTACACCTTC. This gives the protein CASSYSGTGGNYGYTF.

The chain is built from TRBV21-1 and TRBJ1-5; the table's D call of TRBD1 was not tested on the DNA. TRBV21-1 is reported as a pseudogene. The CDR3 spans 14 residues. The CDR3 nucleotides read TGTGCCAGCAGCAAGGACAGTAGCAATCAGCCCCAGCATTTT. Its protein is CASSKDSSNQPQHF.

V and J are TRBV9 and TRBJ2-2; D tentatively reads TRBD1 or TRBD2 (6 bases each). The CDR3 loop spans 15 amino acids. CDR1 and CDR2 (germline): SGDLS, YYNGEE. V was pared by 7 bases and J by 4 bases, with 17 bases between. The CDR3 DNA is TGTGCCAGCTCGATGGGGGCTAGCGCCACCGGGGAGCTGTTTTTT. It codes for CASSMGASATGELFF.

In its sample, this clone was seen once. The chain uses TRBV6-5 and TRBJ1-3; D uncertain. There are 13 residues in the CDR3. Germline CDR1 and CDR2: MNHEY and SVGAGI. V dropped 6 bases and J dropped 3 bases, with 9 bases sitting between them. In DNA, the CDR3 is TGTGCCAGCAGCCCTGGAGATGGAAACACCATATATTTT. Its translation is CASSPGDGNTIYF.

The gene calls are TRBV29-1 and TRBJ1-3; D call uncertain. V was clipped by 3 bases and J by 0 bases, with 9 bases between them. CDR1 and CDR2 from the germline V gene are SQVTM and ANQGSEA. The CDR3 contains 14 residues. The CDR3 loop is CSVEPHLSGNTIYF. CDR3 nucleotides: TGCAGCGTTGAGCCACACCTCTCTGGAAACACCATATATTTT. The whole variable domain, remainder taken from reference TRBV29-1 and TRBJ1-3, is SAVISQKPSRDICQRGTSLTIQCQVDSQVTMMFWYRQQPGQSLTLIATANQGSEATYESGFVIDKFPISRPNLTFSTLTVSNMSPEDSSIYLCSVEPHLSGNTIYFGEGSWLTVV.